The rows below give T cell receptor beta chains drawn from one sample of a study of cytomegalovirus exposure and HLA in healthy donors. TCRdb's copy holds only in-frame clones and misses some; the assay was immunoSEQ multiplex PCR. The sample has 100,000 to 150,000 clones; roughly 90% are singletons. The material sequenced was PBMCs. Receptors were obtained from a man under 40 in good health and CMV-seronegative. The CDR3 runs from the conserved cysteine through the conserved F or W. Each record gives: clone size, D gene, J gene, V gene, CDR3 protein, CDR3 DNA. A D gene is named only where the DNA matches it firmly. Rows give clone size only sometimes, using once, few, many, or a class for an expanded clone.

>-|-|TRBJ2-3|TRBV6-4
CASSPFQGGSTDTQYF
TGTGCCAGCAGTCCTTTCCAAGGGGGTTCCACAGATACGCAGTATTTT
>-|TRBD1|TRBJ1-2|TRBV14
CASSQIGTDSYGYTF
TGTGCCAGCAGCCAAATTGGGACAGACTCCTATGGCTACACCTTC
>once|-|TRBJ2-7|TRBV10-1
CASSPEGRGYEQYF
TGCGCCAGCAGCCCGGAGGGCAGGGGGTACGAGCAGTACTTC
>few|-|TRBJ1-1|TRBV5-4
CASSSRDWDTEAFF
TGTGCCAGCAGCTCCCGGGACTGGGACACTGAAGCTTTCTTT
>-|TRBD1|TRBJ1-6|TRBV6-6
CASSRGQGPYNSPLHF
TGTGCCAGCAGTCGGGGACAGGGCCCTTATAATTCACCCCTCCACTTT
>-|TRBD2|TRBJ2-5|TRBV2
CASSTSDGGETQYF
TGTGCCAGCAGTACCAGCGACGGGGGGGAGACCCAGTACTTC
>-|-|TRBJ1-5|TRBV25-1
CASSESEGVYQPQHF
TGTGCCAGCAGTGAATCCGAAGGGGTCTATCAGCCCCAGCATTTT
>-|TRBD1|TRBJ2-1|TRBV7-9
CASSVGQGRAYNEQFF
TGTGCCAGCAGCGTAGGACAGGGACGGGCCTACAATGAGCAGTTCTTC
>-|-|TRBJ2-2|TRBV21-1
CASSKVGSSLDTGELFF
TGTGCCAGCAGCAAAGTGGGGAGCAGTTTGGACACCGGGGAGCTGTTTTTT
>-|-|TRBJ2-3|TRBV6-1
CASSEAYSRSDTQYF
TGTGCCAGCAGTGAAGCCTACAGCCGGTCCGACACGCAGTATTTT
>-|TRBD1|TRBJ2-2|TRBV18
CASSPRGQTTGELFF
TGTGCCAGCTCACCCAGGGGGCAGACCACCGGGGAGCTGTTTTTT
>-|-|TRBJ1-2|TRBV28
CASSATRLGFYGYTF
TGTGCCAGCAGCGCGACCAGGTTGGGTTTCTATGGCTACACCTTC
>-|-|TRBJ2-7|TRBV27
CASSLRRTATYEQYF
TGTGCCAGCAGTTTACGAAGGACAGCGACCTACGAGCAGTACTTC
>-|-|TRBJ2-1|TRBV7-9
CASSLTAYARGKTGNEQFF
TGTGCCAGCAGCTTAACGGCCTACGCTAGGGGGAAGACTGGGAATGAGCAGTTCTTC
>-|-|TRBJ2-1|TRBV28
CASSLQTYNEQFF
TGTGCCAGCAGTTTACAGACTTACAATGAGCAGTTCTTC
>-|TRBD1|TRBJ2-2|TRBV27
CASRETGTNTGELFF
TGTGCCAGCAGGGAGACAGGGACGAACACCGGGGAGCTGTTTTTT
>few|TRBD1|TRBJ1-2|TRBV5-6
CASSWGQGARHGYTF
TGTGCCAGCAGCTGGGGACAGGGGGCACGCCATGGCTACACCTTC
>-|TRBD1|TRBJ2-7|TRBV29-1
CSVQDRDRGEQYF
TGCAGCGTTCAGGACAGGGATCGGGGGGAGCAGTACTTC
>-|-|TRBJ2-7|TRBV5-5
CASSPWTGLGGAQYF
TGTGCCAGCAGCCCATGGACAGGGCTTGGGGGGGCGCAGTACTTC
>-|TRBD2|TRBJ2-1|TRBV11-3
CASSLGTSGDNEQFF
TGTGCCAGCAGCTTGGGTACTAGCGGGGACAATGAGCAGTTCTTC
>-|TRBD1|TRBJ1-5|TRBV11-2
CASRFGARGHQPQHF
TGTGCCAGCCGATTTGGGGCCAGGGGGCATCAGCCCCAGCATTTT
>-|TRBD1|TRBJ2-7|TRBV4-3
CASSQGYRGQPSYEQYF
TGCGCCAGCAGCCAAGGCTACAGGGGACAGCCCTCCTACGAGCAGTACTTC
>few|-|TRBJ1-3|TRBV4-3
CASSQVTGTQGNTIYF
TGCGCCAGCAGCCAAGTCACGGGGACTCAGGGAAACACCATATATTTT
>-|-|TRBJ2-7|TRBV7-8
CASSLTPGRTAAYEQYF
TGTGCCAGCAGCTTAACTCCGGGGCGGACAGCGGCCTACGAGCAGTACTTC
>-|TRBD2|TRBJ2-7|TRBV7-9
CASSLLATSGGYEQYF
TGTGCCAGCAGCTTACTTGCGACTAGCGGGGGCTACGAGCAGTACTTC
>-|-|TRBJ2-2|TRBV11-1
CASSLIRRGTGELFF
TGTGCCAGCAGCTTAATAAGAAGGGGAACCGGGGAGCTGTTTTTT
>few|-|TRBJ1-2|TRBV6-5
CASSRVNYGYTF
TGTGCCAGCAGTCGGGTGAACTATGGCTACACCTTC
>-|-|TRBJ2-6|TRBV4-3
CASSQGSGGSGANVLTF
TGCGCCAGCAGCCAAGGATCCGGAGGCTCTGGGGCCAACGTCCTGACTTTC
>-|-|TRBJ1-3|TRBV18
CASSPVQGEGNTIYF
TGTGCCAGCTCACCAGTACAGGGCGAAGGGAACACCATATATTTT
>-|-|TRBJ2-3|TRBV25-1
CASSDRRAADTQYF
TGTGCCAGCAGTGATAGGAGGGCGGCAGATACGCAGTATTTT
>-|-|TRBJ1-3|TRBV10-3
CAITRGTGNTIYF
TGTGCCATCACAAGAGGGACTGGAAACACCATATATTTT
>-|TRBD1|TRBJ1-6|TRBV9
CASSVDRGLSSPLHF
TGTGCCAGCAGCGTGGACAGGGGGCTTAGTTCACCCCTCCACTTT
>-|TRBD1|TRBJ2-1|TRBV6-4
CASRGQGHNEQFF
TGTGCCAGCAGGGGACAGGGTCACAATGAGCAGTTCTTC
>-|TRBD2|TRBJ2-1|TRBV11-3
CASSSGLAGGSEQFF
TGTGCCAGCAGCTCGGGACTAGCGGGGGGCAGCGAGCAGTTCTTC
>-|-|TRBJ1-1|TRBV7-9
CASSDQGLEAFF
TGTGCCAGCAGCGATCAGGGACTTGAAGCTTTCTTT
>few|-|TRBJ1-1|TRBV21-1
CASSRQGNTEAFF
TGTGCCAGCAGCCGGCAGGGGAACACTGAAGCTTTCTTT
>-|TRBD1|TRBJ1-6|TRBV25-1
CASTGTASSPLHF
TGTGCCAGCACCGGGACAGCCAGTTCACCCCTCCACTTT
>-|TRBD2|TRBJ2-5|TRBV5-4
CATGAGGRETQYF
TGTGCCACCGGGGCGGGGGGCCGGGAGACCCAGTACTTC
>-|TRBD1|TRBJ2-7|TRBV7-9
CASRAGQGAVIYEQYF
TGTGCCAGCAGGGCCGGACAGGGGGCAGTTATCTACGAGCAGTACTTC
>once|-|TRBJ2-7|TRBV27
CASSLIATASSYEQYF
TGTGCCAGCAGTTTAATCGCGACAGCTTCGTCCTACGAGCAGTACTTC
>once|-|TRBJ1-6|TRBV7-9
CASRAAGDLSYNSPLHF
TGTGCCAGCAGGGCCGCAGGCGACCTCTCCTATAATTCACCCCTCCACTTT
>once|-|TRBJ1-5|TRBV2
CASSSTPAWSQPQHF
TGTGCCAGCAGTTCGACCCCGGCGTGGAGTCAGCCCCAGCATTTT
>-|TRBD2|TRBJ2-7|TRBV29-1
CSVGGTRVAYEQYF
TGCAGCGTTGGTGGGACTAGGGTAGCCTACGAGCAGTACTTC
>once|TRBD2|TRBJ2-5|TRBV2
CASSELTSGRQETQYF
TGTGCCAGCAGTGAATTGACTAGCGGGCGACAAGAGACCCAGTACTTC
>once|TRBD1|TRBJ2-2|TRBV18
CASSPGEGARVYTGELFF
TGTGCCAGCTCACCAGGAGAGGGGGCGAGGGTGTACACCGGGGAGCTGTTTTTT
>-|-|TRBJ1-1|TRBV27
CASSLMGADTEAFF
TGTGCCAGCAGTTTAATGGGGGCGGACACTGAAGCTTTCTTT
>-|-|TRBJ1-5|TRBV6-1
CASSEALGGPVNQPQHF
TGTGCCAGCAGTGAAGCGCTTGGAGGTCCCGTCAATCAGCCCCAGCATTTT
>once|-|TRBJ1-1|TRBV7-9
CASSTSGFMGTEAFF
TGTGCCAGCAGCACCTCGGGGTTCATGGGGACTGAAGCTTTCTTT
>-|TRBD2|TRBJ2-7|TRBV5-4
CASSSKGGTSGGIYEQYF
TGTGCCAGCAGCTCGAAGGGCGGGACTAGCGGGGGAATCTACGAGCAGTACTTC
>-|TRBD2|TRBJ2-1|TRBV27
CASSLSRRLAGDNSYNEQFF
TGTGCCAGCAGTTTATCCAGACGACTAGCGGGGGACAACTCCTACAATGAGCAGTTCTTC
>-|-|TRBJ1-1|TRBV7-6
CASSLEDTHTEAFF
TGTGCCAGCAGCTTAGAGGACACCCACACTGAAGCTTTCTTT
>few|-|TRBJ2-2|TRBV25-1
CASSVLNTGELFF
TGTGCCAGCAGTGTATTGAACACCGGGGAGCTGTTTTTT
>-|TRBD1|TRBJ1-5|TRBV19
CASSIQGAHQPQHF
TGTGCCAGTAGTATCCAGGGGGCGCATCAGCCCCAGCATTTT
>once|TRBD1|TRBJ1-1|TRBV5-6
CASSMTGDTEAFF
TGTGCCAGCAGCATGACAGGGGACACTGAAGCTTTCTTT
>-|TRBD2|TRBJ2-3|TRBV4-3
CASSQALTSGGGHTDTQYF
TGCGCCAGCAGCCAAGCATTAACTAGCGGGGGGGGCCATACAGATACGCAGTATTTT